The present T cell receptor beta chain was sequenced within a study of radiotherapy plus CTLA-4 blockade in lung cancer. General study results and limits: In blood, TCR clones derived from the tumor expanded after radiotherapy plus ipilimumab. Early blood T cell clone dynamics reportedly forecast response best, with interferon-beta.

TCRdb's table, derived via immunoSEQ multiplex PCR, lists solely in-frame clones and lacks some. The sample holds approximately 78,000 clones; more than 75% are singletons and the top ten take about 6.6%. Note on this clone: Antigen unknown.

With ipilimumab providing CTLA-4 blockade, focal radiation was administered to patients who had chemo-refractory metastatic non-small-cell lung cancer. The source of this sequence is a human donor with non-small cell lung cancer who had a complete response to radiotherapy plus ipilimumab. The sequencing here drew on peripheral blood, taken from a patient treated with radiotherapy plus ipilimumab.

CDR3 protein: CASSPTSVYEQYV. DNA of the CDR3: TGTGCCAGCAGCCCGACTAGCGTATACGAGCAGTACGTC. The chain combines TRBV7-9 with TRBJ2-7, with 8 bases matching TRBD2. Germline V gives CDR1 SEHNR, CDR2 FQNEAQ (reference sequence). The CDR3 extends over 13 amino acids. V dropped 5 bases and J dropped 4; count of bases not matched to a gene: 4.